This T cell receptor (beta chain) was profiled in a study of blood T cell repertoires in COVID-19. Study summary: Researchers got acute and convalescent COVID-19 samples from the United States, Italy and Spain. Sources were T cells, B-cell-depleted T cells, or PBMCs; the material itself was cDNA or gDNA.

In the original analysis: How many nucleated cells were present was estimated from reference gene primer amplification. Using immunoSEQ multiplex PCR, the repertoire was profiled, and TCRdb retains in-frame clones only, with some absent. V and J calls and clone size follow that table, whereas D and trimming were derived from the DNA. The sample holds about 200,000 clones; 70% to 90% are singletons and the top ten take roughly a tenth. Followed over time, Seattle patients had been enrolled while infection was active. V dropped 6 bases and J dropped 7 bases, with 10 bases sitting between them. Per germline, CDR1 MNHNY and CDR2 SVGAGI (reference sequence). The CDR3 runs 12 residues.

The rearrangement links TRBV6-6 to TRBJ1-5; the D gene is possibly TRBD1 (5 bases). The receptor was isolated from a woman in her forties or fifties with COVID-19, enrolled during active disease. Material for sequencing was peripheral blood. The CDR3 DNA reads TGTGCCAGCAGACGGGGGGGGCAGCCCCAGCATTTT. Translated: CASRRGGQPQHF.